This T cell receptor beta chain was documented in a study of Ad26.COV2.S vaccination and SARS-CoV-2 variants. Across the study: Intramuscular Ad26.COV2.S doses were given once or twice, 56 days apart. Study findings and constraints: Substantial breadth was reported for post-vaccination spike-specific CD8+ and CD4+ T cells. Total T cell responses may have been underestimated by the TCR breadth and depth analyses. Vaccine recipients had higher spike-specific TCR breadth than placebo recipients.

TCRdb's table, derived via immunoSEQ multiplex PCR, lists solely in-frame clones and lacks some. The sample includes 250,000 or so clones, around 88% of them seen just once. As to treatment: roughly 18 received Ad26.COV2.S at low or high dose, single or two shots; about 5 received placebo; per-sample allocation not given. On day 63 after the first injection, vaccine and placebo recipients gave samples. The V gene's germline CDR1 is LNHDA and CDR2 SQIVND (reference sequence). Trimming took off 7 bases at V and 2 bases at J, with 14 bases between the two ends. CDR3 size: 15 residues. This clone has just one count. Its specificity is unknown.

The specimen comprised peripheral blood, sampled in a trial of Ad26.COV2.S vaccine versus placebo. V usage is TRBV19 and J usage is TRBJ2-2, with no clear D. The clonotype was recovered from a person aged 18 to 65 who received the Ad26.COV2.S COVID-19 vaccine or a placebo. The CDR3 is CASTLRGANTGELFF. The CDR3 region has the DNA TGTGCCAGTACCCTCAGAGGAGCCAACACCGGGGAGCTGTTTTTT.